A selection of T cell receptor beta chains follows, all from one sample in a study of T-cell reconstitution after alpha-beta-depleted transplantation in children. One entry per CDR3 protein results from TCRdb running MiXCR on the PCR reads. The sample gives around 670,000 distinct CDR3 sequences, 10% to 15% of which show up once; 0.79% is in the top ten. The sample here was PBMCs, taken before TCRalphabeta/CD19-depleted stem cell transplant. Receptor source: a girl under 10 years old with congenital amegakaryocytic thrombocytopenia, due to receive a stem cell transplant. Both conserved end residues are part of each CDR3. A D gene is named only where the DNA matches it firmly. Rows may omit the clone size; those that give it use once, few, many or a size class.

length	size	J	V	D	DNA	CDR3
13	many	TRBJ2-7	TRBV2	NA	TGTGCCAGCAGTGAAGCTCCCCTCTACGAGCAGTACTTC	CASSEAPLYEQYF
14	many	TRBJ1-5	TRBV12-3/TRBV12-4	NA	TGTGCCAGCAGTTCAACCCCCACGTATCAGCCCCAGCATTTT	CASSSTPTYQPQHF
14	many	TRBJ2-5	TRBV6-1	NA	TGTGCCAGCGGAGCCCGGGGGGCTAAAGAGACCCAGTACTTC	CASGARGAKETQYF
14	few	TRBJ2-5	TRBV6-1	NA	TGTGCCAGCAGAAGGGGAGCTAGAGGGGAGACCCAGTACTTC	CASRRGARGETQYF
19	NA	TRBJ2-1	TRBV12-3/TRBV12-4	TRBD2	TGTACCAGCAGTTTAGCGCCCCTAGCGGGATCACCCGAGGGCTATGAGCAGTTCTTC	CTSSLAPLAGSPEGYEQFF
14	many	TRBJ1-1	TRBV12-3/TRBV12-4	NA	TGTGCCAGCAGTCCAAGACAGATGAACACTGAAGCTTTCTTT	CASSPRQMNTEAFF
12	many	TRBJ1-1	TRBV12-3/TRBV12-4	TRBD1	TGTGCCAGCAGAGTACAGGGGGATGAAGCTTTCTTT	CASRVQGDEAFF
17	NA	TRBJ1-1	TRBV5-1	TRBD1	TGCGCCAGCAGCTTCGCTCGGACAGGAGGCATGAACACTGAAGCTTTCTTT	CASSFARTGGMNTEAFF
14	few	TRBJ2-3	TRBV5-5	TRBD2	TGTGCCAGCAGTTTTTTAGCGGGAGAAGATACGCAGTATTTT	CASSFLAGEDTQYF
16	many	TRBJ2-5	TRBV5-1	NA	TGCGCCAGCAGCTTGGTTGGGGCCTTGGACTTAGAGACCCAGTACTTC	CASSLVGALDLETQYF
15	many	TRBJ2-7	TRBV20-1	TRBD1	TGCAGTGCTAGAGTCGGGACAGGGGGCTCCTACGAGCAGTACTTC	CSARVGTGGSYEQYF
12	many	TRBJ1-1	TRBV20-1	NA	TGCAGTGCTAGTAAGGGGGACACTGAAGCTTTCTTT	CSASKGDTEAFF
12	NA	TRBJ2-1	TRBV7-9	NA	TGTGCCAGCAGCTTCGGACCCCCCGAGCAGTTCTTC	CASSFGPPEQFF
12	NA	TRBJ2-1	TRBV29-1	NA	TGCAGCGTTGTTAGGCGGGCCAATGAGCAGTTCTTC	CSVVRRANEQFF
12	few	TRBJ2-1	TRBV4-2	NA	TGTGCCAGCAGCCCCCAAGGTGGGGGGCAGTTCTTC	CASSPQGGGQFF
12	many	TRBJ1-1	TRBV29-1	TRBD1	TGCAGCGTTGCGACAGGGGACACTGAAGCTTTCTTT	CSVATGDTEAFF
12	many	TRBJ2-3	TRBV20-1	NA	TGCAGTCTCGAACCGAACACAGATACGCAGTATTTT	CSLEPNTDTQYF
15	many	TRBJ2-7	TRBV27	TRBD1	TGTGCCAGCAGTCCCTGGACAGGGGGCGCCTTGACTCCCTGCTTC	CASSPWTGGALTPCF
14	few	TRBJ2-5	TRBV20-1	NA	TGCAGTGCCGGGCAGGGACCGTACCAAGAGACCCAGTACTTC	CSAGQGPYQETQYF
13	NA	TRBJ2-7	TRBV5-1	NA	TGCGCCAGCAGCTTGGCTAGTTTAACCGAGCAGTACTTC	CASSLASLTEQYF
15	many	TRBJ1-2	TRBV5-1	NA	TGCGCCAGCAGCTTGGCGACGAACCAGTTTTATGGCTACACCTTC	CASSLATNQFYGYTF
13	many	TRBJ2-3	TRBV5-1	NA	TGCGCCAGCAGCTTAACACCTCCAGATACGCAGTATTTT	CASSLTPPDTQYF
14	NA	TRBJ1-1	TRBV7-8	NA	TGTGCCAGCAGCTCCCCCTTAGATAGGGCTGAAGCTTTCTTT	CASSSPLDRAEAFF
14	many	TRBJ2-1	TRBV12-3/TRBV12-4	NA	TGTGCCAGCAGCCCTCCCGTTCGGGACCCCCGGCAGTTCTTC	CASSPPVRDPRQFF
15	few	TRBJ2-5	TRBV5-1	TRBD1	TGCGCCAGCAGCTGGGGGACAGGGTACCAAGAGACCCAGTACTTC	CASSWGTGYQETQYF
15	many	TRBJ2-3	TRBV24-1	NA	TGTGCCACCAGTGGGAATGGGCAGTCCACAGATACGCAGTATTTT	CATSGNGQSTDTQYF
15	few	TRBJ2-1	TRBV20-1	NA	TGCAGTGCTAGTCCCTCTAGAAAATCCTTCGATGAGCAGTTCTTC	CSASPSRKSFDEQFF
14	few	TRBJ2-2	TRBV29-1	TRBD1	TGCAGCGTTGATGGGGACAGGGAAAGCGGGGAGCTGTTTTTT	CSVDGDRESGELFF
13	few	TRBJ1-5	TRBV20-1	NA	TGCAGTGCTAGGAGGGGCCTAGGTCAGCCCCAGCATTTT	CSARRGLGQPQHF
12	few	TRBJ2-7	TRBV5-1	NA	TGCGCCAGCAGCTACCACCCTAACGAGCAGTACTTC	CASSYHPNEQYF
12	many	TRBJ2-3	TRBV12-3/TRBV12-4	NA	TGTGCCAGCAGCATCAGCGTAAATACGCAGTATTTT	CASSISVNTQYF
12	few	TRBJ1-2	TRBV20-1	NA	TGCAGTGCGAGCCGCAGGGGCTATGGCTACACCTTC	CSASRRGYGYTF
17	NA	TRBJ2-7	TRBV5-1	TRBD1	TGCGCCAGCAGCGCTGTGGGACAGGGGTTCGAAGACTACGAGCAGTACTTC	CASSAVGQGFEDYEQYF
15	few	TRBJ2-7	TRBV12-3/TRBV12-4	TRBD2	TGTGCCAGCAGTTGGTCAAGCGGGAGCTCCTACGAGCAGTACTTC	CASSWSSGSSYEQYF
14	NA	TRBJ2-1	TRBV10-3	TRBD1	TGTGCCAGCACCGGGACAGCCTTTATCAATGAGCAGTTCTTC	CASTGTAFINEQFF
17	few	TRBJ2-3	TRBV20-1	NA	TGCAGTGCTAGCAGTACCAAACAGCGGAAACGCACAGATACGCAGTATTTT	CSASSTKQRKRTDTQYF
14	NA	TRBJ1-2	TRBV30	NA	TGTGCCTGGAGTCCCGGGGCTTCGAACTATGGCTACACCTTC	CAWSPGASNYGYTF
13	many	TRBJ2-2	TRBV5-1	NA	TGCGCCAGCAGCGGCCGGGAGACCGGGGAGCTGTTTTTT	CASSGRETGELFF
16	once	TRBJ1-5	TRBV28	NA	TGTGCCAGCAGTTTATACAGGGCAGCTAGCAATCAGCCCCAGCATTTT	CASSLYRAASNQPQHF
14	many	TRBJ2-1	TRBV20-1	TRBD2	TGCAGTGCCTCGAGCGGGAAGTCGGGTAATGAGCAGTTCTTC	CSASSGKSGNEQFF
15	many	TRBJ2-3	TRBV20-1	NA	TGCAGTGCTGTGAGTAGCGAGTCGGACACAGATACGCAGTATTTT	CSAVSSESDTDTQYF
14	few	TRBJ2-2	TRBV12-3/TRBV12-4	TRBD2	TGTGCCAGCCTAGCGGGAGTGACTACCGGGGAGCTGTTTTTT	CASLAGVTTGELFF
15	few	TRBJ1-2	TRBV5-1	TRBD1	TGCGCCAGCGACGCCGGGACAGGGGGATCTTACGGCTACACCTTC	CASDAGTGGSYGYTF
13	many	TRBJ2-5	TRBV7-8	NA	TGTGCCAGCAGCTCGCGGCATCAAGAGACCCAGTACTTC	CASSSRHQETQYF
12	few	TRBJ1-1	TRBV20-1	NA	TGCAGTGCCACTCGTCAGAACACTGAAGCTTTCTTT	CSATRQNTEAFF